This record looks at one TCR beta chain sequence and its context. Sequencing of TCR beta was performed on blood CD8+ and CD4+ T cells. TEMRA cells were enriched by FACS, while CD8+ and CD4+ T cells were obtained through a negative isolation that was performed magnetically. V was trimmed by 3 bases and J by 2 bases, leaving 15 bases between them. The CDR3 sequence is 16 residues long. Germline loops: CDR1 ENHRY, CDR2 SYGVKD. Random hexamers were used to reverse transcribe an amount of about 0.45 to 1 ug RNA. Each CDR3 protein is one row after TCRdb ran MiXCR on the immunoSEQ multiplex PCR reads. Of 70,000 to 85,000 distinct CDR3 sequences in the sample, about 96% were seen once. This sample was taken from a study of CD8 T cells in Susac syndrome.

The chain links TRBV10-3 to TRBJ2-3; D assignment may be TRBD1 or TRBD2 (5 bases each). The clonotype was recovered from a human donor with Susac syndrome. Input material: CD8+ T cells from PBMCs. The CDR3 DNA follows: TGTGCCATCAGTGATTCCCGCAGGGAGTCCACAGATACGCAGTATTTT. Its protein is CAISDSRRESTDTQYF.